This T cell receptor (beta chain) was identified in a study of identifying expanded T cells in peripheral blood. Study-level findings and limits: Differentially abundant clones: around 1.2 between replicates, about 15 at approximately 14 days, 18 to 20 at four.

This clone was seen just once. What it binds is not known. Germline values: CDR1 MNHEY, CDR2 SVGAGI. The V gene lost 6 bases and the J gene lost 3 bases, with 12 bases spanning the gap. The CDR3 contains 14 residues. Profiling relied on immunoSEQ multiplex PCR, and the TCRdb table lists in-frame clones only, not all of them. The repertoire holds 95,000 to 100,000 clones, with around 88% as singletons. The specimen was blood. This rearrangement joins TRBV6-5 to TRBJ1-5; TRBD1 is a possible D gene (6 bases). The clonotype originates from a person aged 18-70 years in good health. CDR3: CASSFDRFNQPQHF. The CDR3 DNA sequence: TGTGCCAGCAGCTTCGACAGGTTCAATCAGCCCCAGCATTTT.